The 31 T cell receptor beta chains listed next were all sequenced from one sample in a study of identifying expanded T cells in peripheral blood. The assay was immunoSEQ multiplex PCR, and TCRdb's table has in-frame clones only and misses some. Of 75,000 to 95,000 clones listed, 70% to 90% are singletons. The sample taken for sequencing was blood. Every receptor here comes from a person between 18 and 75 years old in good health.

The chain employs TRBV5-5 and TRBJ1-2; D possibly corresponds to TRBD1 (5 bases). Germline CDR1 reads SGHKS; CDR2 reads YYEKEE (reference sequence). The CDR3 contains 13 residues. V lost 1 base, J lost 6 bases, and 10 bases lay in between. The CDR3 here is CASSLRGLDGYTF. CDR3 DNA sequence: TGTGCCAGCAGCTTGAGGGGATTGGATGGCTACACCTTC.

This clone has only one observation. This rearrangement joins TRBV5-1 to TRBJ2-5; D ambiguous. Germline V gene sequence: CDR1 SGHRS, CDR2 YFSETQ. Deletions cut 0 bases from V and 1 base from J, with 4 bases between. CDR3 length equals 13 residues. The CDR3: CASSLAIQETQYF. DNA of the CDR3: TGCGCCAGCAGCTTGGCAATCCAAGAGACCCAGTACTTC.

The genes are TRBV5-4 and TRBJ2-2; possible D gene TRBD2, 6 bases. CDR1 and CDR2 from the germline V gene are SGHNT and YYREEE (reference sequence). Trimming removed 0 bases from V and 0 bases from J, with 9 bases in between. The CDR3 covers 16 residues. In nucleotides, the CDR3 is TGTGCCAGCAGCTTGGGGCGGGGACCGAACACCGGGGAGCTGTTTTTT. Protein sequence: CASSLGRGPNTGELFF.

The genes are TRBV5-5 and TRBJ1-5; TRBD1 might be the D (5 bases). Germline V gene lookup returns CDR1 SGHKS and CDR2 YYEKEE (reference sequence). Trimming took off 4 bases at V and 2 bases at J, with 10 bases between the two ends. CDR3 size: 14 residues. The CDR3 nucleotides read TGTGCCAGCAGCAGGGACCCGGGCAATCAGCCCCAGCATTTT. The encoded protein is CASSRDPGNQPQHF.

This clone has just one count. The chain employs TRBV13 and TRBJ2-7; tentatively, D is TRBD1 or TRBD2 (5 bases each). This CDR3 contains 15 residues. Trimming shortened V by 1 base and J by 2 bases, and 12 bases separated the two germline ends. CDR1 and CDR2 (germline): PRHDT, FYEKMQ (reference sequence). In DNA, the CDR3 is TGTGCCAGCAGCTTAGAACGGGGCCCTCCCTACGAGCAGTACTTC. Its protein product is CASSLERGPPYEQYF.

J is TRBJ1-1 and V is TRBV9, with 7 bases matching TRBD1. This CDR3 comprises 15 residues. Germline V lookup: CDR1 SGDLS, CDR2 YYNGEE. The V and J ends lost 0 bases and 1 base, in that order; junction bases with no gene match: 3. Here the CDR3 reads CASSVVGQKNTEAFF. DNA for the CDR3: TGTGCCAGCAGCGTAGTGGGACAGAAGAACACTGAAGCTTTCTTT.

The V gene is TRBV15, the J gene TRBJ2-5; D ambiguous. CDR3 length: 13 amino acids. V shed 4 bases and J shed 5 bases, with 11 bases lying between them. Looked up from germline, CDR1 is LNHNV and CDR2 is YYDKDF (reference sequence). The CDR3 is CATSIGNGETQYF. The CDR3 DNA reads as TGTGCCACCAGCATCGGAAATGGGGAGACCCAGTACTTC.

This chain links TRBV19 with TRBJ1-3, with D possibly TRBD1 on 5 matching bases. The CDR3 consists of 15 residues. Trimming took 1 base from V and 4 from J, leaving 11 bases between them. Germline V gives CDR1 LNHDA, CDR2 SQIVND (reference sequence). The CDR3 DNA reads TGTGCCAGTAGTATAGTGACAGTCCTCGGAAACACCATATATTTT. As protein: CASSIVTVLGNTIYF.

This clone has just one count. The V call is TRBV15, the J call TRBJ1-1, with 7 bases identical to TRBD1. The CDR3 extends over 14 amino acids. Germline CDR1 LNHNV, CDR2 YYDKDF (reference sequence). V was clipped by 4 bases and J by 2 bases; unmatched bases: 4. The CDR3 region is CATSTGGPNTEAFF. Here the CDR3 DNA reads TGTGCCACCAGCACAGGGGGGCCCAACACTGAAGCTTTCTTT.

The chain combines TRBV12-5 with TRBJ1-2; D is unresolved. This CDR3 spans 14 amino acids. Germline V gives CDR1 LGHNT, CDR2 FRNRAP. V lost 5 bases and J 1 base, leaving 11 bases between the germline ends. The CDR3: CASGPSGSNYGYTF. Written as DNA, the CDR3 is TGTGCTAGTGGTCCCTCCGGCAGTAACTATGGCTACACCTTC.

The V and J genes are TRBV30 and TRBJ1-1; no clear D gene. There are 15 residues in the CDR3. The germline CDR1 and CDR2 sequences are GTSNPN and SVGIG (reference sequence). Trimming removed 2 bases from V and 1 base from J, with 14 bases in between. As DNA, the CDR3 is TGTGCCTGGAGTCTCCACCTATCATGGAACACTGAAGCTTTCTTT. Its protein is CAWSLHLSWNTEAFF.

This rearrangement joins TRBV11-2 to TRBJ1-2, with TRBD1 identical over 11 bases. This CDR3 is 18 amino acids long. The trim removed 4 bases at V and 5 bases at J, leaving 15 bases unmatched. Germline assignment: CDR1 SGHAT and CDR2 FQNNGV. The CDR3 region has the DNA TGTGCCAGCAGCTCAAGGCCGCGGACAGGGGGCGATATTTATGGCTACACCTTC. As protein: CASSSRPRTGGDIYGYTF.

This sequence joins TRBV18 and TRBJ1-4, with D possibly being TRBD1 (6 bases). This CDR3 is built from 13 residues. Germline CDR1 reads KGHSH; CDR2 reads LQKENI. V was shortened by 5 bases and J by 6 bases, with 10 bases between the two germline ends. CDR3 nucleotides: TGTGCCAGCTCAGGGGGCGCTTATGAAAAACTGTTTTTT. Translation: CASSGGAYEKLFF.

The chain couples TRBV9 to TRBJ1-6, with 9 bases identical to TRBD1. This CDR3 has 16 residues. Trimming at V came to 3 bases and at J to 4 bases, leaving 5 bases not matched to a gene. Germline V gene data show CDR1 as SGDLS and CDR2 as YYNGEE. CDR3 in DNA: TGTGCCAGCAGCGGGACAGGGGACGTATATAATTCACCCCTCCACTTT. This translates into CASSGTGDVYNSPLHF.

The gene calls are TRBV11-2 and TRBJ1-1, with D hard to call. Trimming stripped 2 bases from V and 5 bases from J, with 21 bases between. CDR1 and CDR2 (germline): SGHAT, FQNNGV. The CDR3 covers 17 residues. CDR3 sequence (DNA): TGTGCCAGCAGCTTATTCGGTTACGAGAGGGTAAGGACTGAAGCTTTCTTT. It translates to CASSLFGYERVRTEAFF.

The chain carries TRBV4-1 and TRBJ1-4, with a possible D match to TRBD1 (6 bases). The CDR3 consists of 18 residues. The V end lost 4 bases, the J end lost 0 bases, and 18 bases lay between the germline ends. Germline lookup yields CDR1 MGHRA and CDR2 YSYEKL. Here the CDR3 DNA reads TGCGCCAGCAGCCGGAGGGGGGAGGCGGGTACAACTAATGAAAAACTGTTTTTT. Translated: CASSRRGEAGTTNEKLFF.

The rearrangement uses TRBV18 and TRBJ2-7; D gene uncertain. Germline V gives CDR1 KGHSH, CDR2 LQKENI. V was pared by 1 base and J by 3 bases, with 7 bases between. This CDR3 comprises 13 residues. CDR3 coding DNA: TGTGCCAGCTCACCACTAAAAGACTACGAGCAGTACTTC. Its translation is CASSPLKDYEQYF.

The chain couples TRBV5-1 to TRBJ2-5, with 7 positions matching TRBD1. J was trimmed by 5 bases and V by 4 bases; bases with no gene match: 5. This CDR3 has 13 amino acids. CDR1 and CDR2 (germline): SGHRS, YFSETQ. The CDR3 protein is CASSPKGAETQYF. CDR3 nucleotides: TGCGCCAGCAGCCCCAAGGGGGCTGAGACCCAGTACTTC. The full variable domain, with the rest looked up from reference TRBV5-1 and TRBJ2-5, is KAGVTQTPRYLIKTRGQQVTLSCSPISGHRSVSWYQQTPGQGLQFLFEYFSETQRNKGNFPGRFSGRQFSNSRSEMNVSTLELGDSALYLCASSPKGAETQYFGPGTRLLVL.

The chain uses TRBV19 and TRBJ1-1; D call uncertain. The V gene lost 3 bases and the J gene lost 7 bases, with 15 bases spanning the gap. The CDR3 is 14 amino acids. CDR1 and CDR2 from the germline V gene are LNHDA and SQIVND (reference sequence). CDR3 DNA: TGTGCCAGTAGTATTAACAGTTGGCCAATTGAAGCTTTCTTT. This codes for CASSINSWPIEAFF. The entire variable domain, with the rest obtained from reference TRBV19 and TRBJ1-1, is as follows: DGGITQSPKYLFRKEGQNVTLSCEQNLNHDAMYWYRQDPGQGLRLIYYSQIVNDFQKGDIAEGYSVSREKKESFPLTVTSAQKNPTAFYLCASSINSWPIEAFFGQGTRLTVV.

The CDR3 bases are TGTGCCACCAGCAGAGATTGGGGAGTGACTAATGAAAAACTGTTTTTT. Its protein is CATSRDWGVTNEKLFF. The V call is TRBV15, the J call TRBJ1-4; D is unresolved. The germline gives CDR1 LNHNV, CDR2 YYDKDF (reference sequence). The V end was cut by 0 bases, the J end by 2 bases, with 10 bases between. The length of the CDR3 is 16 residues.

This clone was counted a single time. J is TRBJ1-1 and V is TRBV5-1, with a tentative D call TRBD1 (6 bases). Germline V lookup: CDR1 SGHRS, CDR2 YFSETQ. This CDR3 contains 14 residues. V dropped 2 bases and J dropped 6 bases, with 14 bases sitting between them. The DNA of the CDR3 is TGCGCCAGCAGCTTCCACACAGGGATGGCTGAAGCTTTCTTT. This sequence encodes CASSFHTGMAEAFF.

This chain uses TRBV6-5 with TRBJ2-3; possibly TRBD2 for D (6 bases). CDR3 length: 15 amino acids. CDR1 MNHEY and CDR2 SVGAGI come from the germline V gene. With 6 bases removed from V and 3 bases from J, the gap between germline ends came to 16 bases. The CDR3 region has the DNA TGTGCCAGCAGCCCAATGGGACTCAATACAGATACGCAGTATTTT. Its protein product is CASSPMGLNTDTQYF.

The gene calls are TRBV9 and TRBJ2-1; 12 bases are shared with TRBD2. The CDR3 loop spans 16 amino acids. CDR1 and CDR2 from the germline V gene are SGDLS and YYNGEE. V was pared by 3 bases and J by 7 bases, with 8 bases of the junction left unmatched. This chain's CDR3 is CASSAPLAGGPNEQFF. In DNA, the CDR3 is TGTGCCAGCAGCGCCCCTCTAGCGGGGGGGCCGAATGAGCAGTTCTTC.

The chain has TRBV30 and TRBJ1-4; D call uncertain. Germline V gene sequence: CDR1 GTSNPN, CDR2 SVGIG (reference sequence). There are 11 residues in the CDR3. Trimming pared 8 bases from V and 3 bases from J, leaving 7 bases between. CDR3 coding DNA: TGTGCCCGGGCAGCTAATGAAAAACTGTTTTTT. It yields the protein CARAANEKLFF. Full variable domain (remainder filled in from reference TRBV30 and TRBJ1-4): SQTIHQWPATLVQPVGSPLSLECTVEGTSNPNLYWYRQAAGRGLQLLFYSVGIGQISSEVPQNLSASRPQDRQFILSSKKLLLSDSGFYLCARAANEKLFFGSGTQLSVL.

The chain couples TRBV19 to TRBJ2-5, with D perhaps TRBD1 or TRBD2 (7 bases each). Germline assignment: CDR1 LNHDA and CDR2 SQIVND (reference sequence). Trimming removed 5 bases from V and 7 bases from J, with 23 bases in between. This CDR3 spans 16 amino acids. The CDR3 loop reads CASSPRQGAGDGTQYF. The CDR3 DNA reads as TGTGCCAGTAGTCCACGACAGGGCGCGGGGGACGGGACCCAGTACTTC.

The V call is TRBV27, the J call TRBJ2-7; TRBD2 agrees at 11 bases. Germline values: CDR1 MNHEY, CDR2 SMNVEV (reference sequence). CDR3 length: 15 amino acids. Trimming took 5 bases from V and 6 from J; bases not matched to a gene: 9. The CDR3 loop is CASSPATSGTREQYF. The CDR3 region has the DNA TGTGCCAGCAGTCCGGCGACTAGCGGGACCCGCGAGCAGTACTTC.

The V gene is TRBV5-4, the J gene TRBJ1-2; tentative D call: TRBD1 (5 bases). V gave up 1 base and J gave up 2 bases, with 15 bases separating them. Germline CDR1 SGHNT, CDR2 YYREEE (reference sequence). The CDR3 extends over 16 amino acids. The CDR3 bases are TGTGCCAGCAGCTTGCTTGGGGGGAGGGCCAACTATGGCTACACCTTC. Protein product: CASSLLGGRANYGYTF.

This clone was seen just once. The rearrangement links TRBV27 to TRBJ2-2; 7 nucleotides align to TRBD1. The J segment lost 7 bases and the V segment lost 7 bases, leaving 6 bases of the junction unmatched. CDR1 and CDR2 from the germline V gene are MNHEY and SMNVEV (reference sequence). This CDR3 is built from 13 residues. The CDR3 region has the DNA TGTGCCAGCAAGATTGACAGGGACGGGGAGCTGTTTTTT. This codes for CASKIDRDGELFF.

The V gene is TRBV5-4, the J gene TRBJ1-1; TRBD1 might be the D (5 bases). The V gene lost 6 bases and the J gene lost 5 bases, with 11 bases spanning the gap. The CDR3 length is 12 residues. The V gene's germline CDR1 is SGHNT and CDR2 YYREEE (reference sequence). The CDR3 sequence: CASTRGGTEAFF. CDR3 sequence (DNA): TGTGCCAGCACTCGGGGGGGAACTGAAGCTTTCTTT.

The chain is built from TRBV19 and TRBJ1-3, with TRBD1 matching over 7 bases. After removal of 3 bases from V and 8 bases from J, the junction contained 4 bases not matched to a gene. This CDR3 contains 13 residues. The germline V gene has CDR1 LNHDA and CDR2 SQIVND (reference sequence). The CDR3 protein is CASSMRQGDTIYF. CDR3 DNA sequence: TGTGCCAGTAGTATGCGACAGGGTGACACCATATATTTT. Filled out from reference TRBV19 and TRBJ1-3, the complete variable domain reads DGGITQSPKYLFRKEGQNVTLSCEQNLNHDAMYWYRQDPGQGLRLIYYSQIVNDFQKGDIAEGYSVSREKKESFPLTVTSAQKNPTAFYLCASSMRQGDTIYFGEGSWLTVV.

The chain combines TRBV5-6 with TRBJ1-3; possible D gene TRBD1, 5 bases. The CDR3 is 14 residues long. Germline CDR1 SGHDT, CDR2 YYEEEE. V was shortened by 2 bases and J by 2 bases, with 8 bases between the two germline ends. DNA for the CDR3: TGTGCCAGCAGCTTTTCAGGGACTGGAAACACCATATATTTT. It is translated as CASSFSGTGNTIYF. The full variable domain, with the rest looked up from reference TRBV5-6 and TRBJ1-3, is DAGVTQSPTHLIKTRGQQVTLRCSPKSGHDTVSWYQQALGQGPQFIFQYYEEEERQRGNFPDRFSGHQFPNYSSELNVNALLLGDSALYLCASSFSGTGNTIYFGEGSWLTVV.